Listed below are T cell receptor beta chains from one sample, sequenced in a study of CD8+ T cells in alopecia areata. Some clones are missing from TCRdb's copy, which holds only in-frame ones; the method was immunoSEQ multiplex PCR. The profile shows about 140,000 clones, 54% of them singletons. The material sequenced was CD8+ T cells sorted from blood, taken at week 4, from a patient treated with tofacitinib. These receptors were taken from a human donor with alopecia areata. CDR3s include the opening cysteine and the closing phenylalanine or tryptophan. The D gene is left open where the match is weak. The size field is filled for only some rows; it gives once, few, many or a size class.

d_gene: .; abundance: .; len: 16; v_gene: TRBV5-1; j_gene: TRBJ2-1; CDR3aa: CASSFGLGEQDNEQFF; CDR3nt: TGCGCCAGCAGCTTTGGTCTCGGGGAGCAGGATAATGAGCAGTTCTTC
d_gene: TRBD1; abundance: .; len: 15; v_gene: TRBV5-6; j_gene: TRBJ1-5; CDR3aa: CASSFREGGLQPQHF; CDR3nt: TGTGCCAGCAGCTTCCGGGAAGGGGGCTTACAGCCCCAGCATTTT
d_gene: .; abundance: .; len: 14; v_gene: TRBV7-6; j_gene: TRBJ2-1; CDR3aa: CASSLEQGYNEQFF; CDR3nt: TGTGCCAGCAGCTTAGAGCAGGGGTACAATGAGCAGTTCTTC
d_gene: .; abundance: .; len: 13; v_gene: TRBV7-9; j_gene: TRBJ1-2; CDR3aa: CASSLGQDLGYTF; CDR3nt: TGTGCCAGCAGCTTAGGGCAGGATCTAGGCTACACCTTC
d_gene: TRBD1; abundance: few; len: 15; v_gene: TRBV27; j_gene: TRBJ1-1; CDR3aa: CASSIGTEMNTEAFF; CDR3nt: TGTGCCAGCAGCATTGGGACAGAAATGAACACTGAAGCTTTCTTT
d_gene: .; abundance: .; len: 15; v_gene: TRBV5-1; j_gene: TRBJ2-2; CDR3aa: CASSLLAGKTGELFF; CDR3nt: TGCGCCAGCAGCTTGTTGGCAGGGAAAACCGGGGAGCTGTTTTTT
d_gene: .; abundance: few; len: 12; v_gene: TRBV29-1; j_gene: TRBJ2-7; CDR3aa: CSVAGTSSEQYF; CDR3nt: TGCAGCGTAGCCGGGACATCATCCGAGCAGTACTTC
d_gene: .; abundance: .; len: 15; v_gene: TRBV13; j_gene: TRBJ2-5; CDR3aa: CASNPEGAGEETQYF; CDR3nt: TGTGCCAGCAACCCCGAGGGGGCGGGGGAGGAGACCCAGTACTTC
d_gene: TRBD1; abundance: .; len: 15; v_gene: TRBV5-1; j_gene: TRBJ1-4; CDR3aa: CASSGRGQGGEKLFF; CDR3nt: TGCGCCAGCAGCGGGAGAGGACAGGGCGGCGAAAAACTGTTTTTT
d_gene: TRBD2; abundance: few; len: 17; v_gene: TRBV2; j_gene: TRBJ2-4; CDR3aa: CASSGLAGDSAKNIQYF; CDR3nt: TGTGCCAGCAGTGGGCTAGCGGGGGACTCAGCCAAAAACATTCAGTACTTC
d_gene: TRBD2; abundance: .; len: 13; v_gene: TRBV30; j_gene: TRBJ2-7; CDR3aa: CACAVAGNYEQYF; CDR3nt: TGTGCCTGTGCCGTAGCGGGGAACTACGAGCAGTACTTC
d_gene: .; abundance: many; len: 17; v_gene: TRBV4-3; j_gene: TRBJ2-6; CDR3aa: CASSQDGTNSGANVLTF; CDR3nt: TGCGCCAGCAGCCAAGATGGGACAAACTCTGGGGCCAACGTCCTGACTTTC
d_gene: TRBD1; abundance: .; len: 13; v_gene: TRBV2; j_gene: TRBJ1-6; CDR3aa: CASWDRANSPLHF; CDR3nt: TGTGCCAGCTGGGACAGAGCTAATTCACCCCTCCACTTT
d_gene: .; abundance: .; len: 13; v_gene: TRBV27; j_gene: TRBJ2-3; CDR3aa: CASSLVTTDTQYF; CDR3nt: TGTGCCAGCAGCCTTGTTACCACAGATACGCAGTATTTT
d_gene: TRBD1; abundance: .; len: 14; v_gene: TRBV13; j_gene: TRBJ1-2; CDR3aa: CASSLFGGGDGYTF; CDR3nt: TGTGCCAGCAGCTTATTTGGAGGGGGCGATGGCTACACCTTC
d_gene: .; abundance: .; len: 15; v_gene: TRBV7-9; j_gene: TRBJ1-1; CDR3aa: CASKDGATMNTEAFF; CDR3nt: TGTGCCAGCAAAGACGGCGCAACGATGAACACTGAAGCTTTCTTT
d_gene: .; abundance: .; len: 15; v_gene: TRBV4-2; j_gene: TRBJ2-7; CDR3aa: CASSQDPAKTYEQYF; CDR3nt: TGTGCCAGCAGCCAAGATCCCGCAAAAACCTACGAGCAGTACTTC
d_gene: .; abundance: .; len: 13; v_gene: TRBV5-1; j_gene: TRBJ2-7; CDR3aa: CASSLEGGYEQYF; CDR3nt: TGCGCCAGCAGCTTAGAGGGAGGCTACGAGCAGTACTTC
d_gene: .; abundance: .; len: 15; v_gene: TRBV7-9; j_gene: TRBJ1-4; CDR3aa: CASSPSDRKNEKLFF; CDR3nt: TGTGCCAGCAGCCCTTCGGACAGAAAGAATGAAAAACTGTTTTTT
d_gene: .; abundance: .; len: 14; v_gene: TRBV5-1; j_gene: TRBJ2-7; CDR3aa: CASSLGGSPYEQYF; CDR3nt: TGCGCCAGCAGCTTGGGAGGCAGCCCCTACGAGCAGTACTTC
d_gene: TRBD1; abundance: .; len: 14; v_gene: TRBV4-1; j_gene: TRBJ2-1; CDR3aa: CASSPTQGKYEQFF; CDR3nt: TGCGCCAGCAGCCCCACACAGGGGAAATATGAGCAGTTCTTC
d_gene: TRBD1; abundance: .; len: 17; v_gene: TRBV30; j_gene: TRBJ1-2; CDR3aa: CAWNGLFPGQGASGYTF; CDR3nt: TGTGCCTGGAATGGGTTATTTCCGGGACAGGGGGCATCTGGCTACACCTTC
d_gene: .; abundance: .; len: 14; v_gene: TRBV2; j_gene: TRBJ1-2; CDR3aa: CAQQFTDGNYGYTF; CDR3nt: TGTGCCCAGCAGTTCACGGACGGGAACTATGGCTACACCTTC
d_gene: TRBD2; abundance: few; len: 15; v_gene: TRBV4-3; j_gene: TRBJ2-3; CDR3aa: CASSPNSGVADTQYF; CDR3nt: TGCGCCAGCAGCCCCAACAGCGGGGTAGCAGATACGCAGTATTTT
d_gene: .; abundance: few; len: 11; v_gene: TRBV20-1; j_gene: TRBJ2-1; CDR3aa: CSAHPGNEQFF; CDR3nt: TGCAGTGCTCACCCGGGCAATGAGCAGTTCTTC
d_gene: TRBD1; abundance: .; len: 13; v_gene: TRBV29-1; j_gene: TRBJ2-7; CDR3aa: CSVAGQGAYEQYF; CDR3nt: TGCAGCGTCGCTGGACAGGGGGCCTACGAGCAGTACTTC
d_gene: TRBD1; abundance: few; len: 18; v_gene: TRBV5-5; j_gene: TRBJ2-6; CDR3aa: CASSLAKTGLSGANVLTF; CDR3nt: TGTGCCAGCAGCTTGGCCAAGACAGGGTTGTCTGGGGCCAACGTCCTGACTTTC
d_gene: .; abundance: .; len: 14; v_gene: TRBV23-1; j_gene: TRBJ2-7; CDR3aa: CASSQSPRSYEQYF; CDR3nt: TGCGCCAGCAGTCAATCCCCCCGATCCTACGAGCAGTACTTC
d_gene: .; abundance: .; len: 14; v_gene: TRBV5-6; j_gene: TRBJ2-5; CDR3aa: CASSIDSIQETQYF; CDR3nt: TGTGCCAGCAGCATTGACAGCATCCAAGAGACCCAGTACTTC
d_gene: .; abundance: .; len: 12; v_gene: TRBV29-1; j_gene: TRBJ1-2; CDR3aa: CSVVQGDYGYTF; CDR3nt: TGCAGCGTTGTCCAGGGTGACTATGGCTACACCTTC
d_gene: .; abundance: .; len: 13; v_gene: TRBV6-5; j_gene: TRBJ2-7; CDR3aa: CASSSERVLEQYF; CDR3nt: TGTGCCAGCAGTTCTGAACGGGTTTTGGAGCAGTACTTC